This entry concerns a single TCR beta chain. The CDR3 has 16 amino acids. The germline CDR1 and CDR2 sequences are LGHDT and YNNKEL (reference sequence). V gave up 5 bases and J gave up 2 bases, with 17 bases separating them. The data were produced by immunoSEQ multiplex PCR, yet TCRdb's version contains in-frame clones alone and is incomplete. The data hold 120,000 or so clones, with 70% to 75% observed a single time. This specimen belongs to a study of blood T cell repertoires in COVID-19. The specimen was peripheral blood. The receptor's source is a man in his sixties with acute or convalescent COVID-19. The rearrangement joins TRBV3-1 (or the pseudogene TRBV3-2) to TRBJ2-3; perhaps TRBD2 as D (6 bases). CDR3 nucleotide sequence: TGTGCCAGCAGCAAACAGGTCGGGGGAGCCACAGATACGCAGTATTTT. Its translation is CASSKQVGGATDTQYF.